One sample yielded the 19 T cell receptor beta chains listed below, sequenced in a study of cytomegalovirus exposure and HLA in healthy donors (dated by TCRdb to the late 2010s). The library came from the immunoSEQ multiplex PCR assay. Sourced from immuneACCESS, this table was stored by TCRdb with only in-frame sequences that have V and J called. A share of the clones is absent; for the studies checked, an unresolved V gene accounts for under half, and the remainder has no known explanation. A total of over 90,000 clones appear in this sample, roughly 95% of them only once. Roughly 0.82% of the sample belongs to the ten largest clones. Specimen: PBMCs. The receptors were sampled from a woman in her late teens or twenties in good health and CMV-seronegative.

This clone was recorded once. The rearrangement joins TRBV5-4 to TRBJ2-7; 7 bases line up with TRBD2. Per the germline V gene, CDR1 is SGHNT and CDR2 is YYREEE (reference sequence). CDR3 length equals 12 residues. After removal of 3 bases from V and 12 bases from J, the junction contained 9 bases not matched to a gene. CDR3 sequence reads: CASSWERGWPYF. The DNA for the CDR3 is TGTGCCAGCAGCTGGGAGCGGGGATGGCCGTACTTC.

V gene TRBV29-1 combines with J gene TRBJ1-3, with D possibly TRBD1 on 5 matching bases. Germline lookup yields CDR1 SQVTM and CDR2 ANQGSEA. The V end was cut by 7 bases, the J end by 0 bases, with 19 bases between. The CDR3 has 16 amino acids. For the CDR3, the DNA is TGCAGCGCCCGGGCCCGGGACTCAGGCTCTGGAAACACCATATATTTT. As protein: CSARARDSGSGNTIYF.

The chain carries TRBV27 and TRBJ2-7; tentatively, D is TRBD1 (6 bases). V lost 7 bases to trimming and J lost 2 bases, with 18 bases between them. The CDR3 contains 15 residues. CDR1 and CDR2 from the germline V gene are MNHEY and SMNVEV (reference sequence). CDR3 loop: CASKQRDTATYEQYF. CDR3 nucleotide sequence: TGTGCCAGCAAACAACGGGACACAGCCACCTACGAGCAGTACTTC.

J is TRBJ1-5 and V is TRBV5-4; TRBD1 matches 8 bases. Germline values: CDR1 SGHNT, CDR2 YYREEE (reference sequence). V was clipped by 0 bases and J by 4 bases; unmatched bases: 0. The CDR3 length is 14 residues. The CDR3 sequence is CASSLGTGNQPQHF. The CDR3 bases are TGTGCCAGCAGCTTGGGGACAGGGAATCAGCCCCAGCATTTT.

This chain uses TRBV7-9 with TRBJ1-1, with D perhaps matching TRBD1 (5 bases). Trimming pared 6 bases from V and 1 base from J, leaving 9 bases between. Germline CDR1 is SEHNR and CDR2 is FQNEAQ (reference sequence). There are 13 residues in the CDR3. The CDR3 is CASSSTGNTEAFF. In DNA, the CDR3 is TGTGCCAGCAGTTCCACAGGGAACACTGAAGCTTTCTTT.

This sequence joins TRBV18 and TRBJ1-4, with D perhaps TRBD1 (5 bases). This CDR3 comprises 12 residues. Germline loops: CDR1 KGHSH, CDR2 LQKENI. Trimming pared 2 bases from V and 7 bases from J, leaving 5 bases between. This CDR3 is CASSPGAEKLFF. The CDR3 region has the DNA TGTGCCAGCTCACCAGGGGCTGAAAAACTGTTTTTT.

This sequence joins TRBV5-5 and TRBJ2-7; TRBD2 matches 7 bases. This CDR3 region has 14 residues. J gave up 1 base and V 3 bases, and 4 bases lay outside the gene matches. Germline V gene data show CDR1 as SGHKS and CDR2 as YYEKEE (reference sequence). The CDR3 spells CASSWTGGSYEQYF. CDR3 DNA: TGTGCCAGCAGCTGGACGGGGGGTTCCTACGAGCAGTACTTC.

V gene TRBV19 combines with J gene TRBJ1-2; unclear D gene. Germline lookup yields CDR1 LNHDA and CDR2 SQIVND (reference sequence). V shed 5 bases and J shed 10 bases, with 20 bases lying between them. The length of the CDR3 is 14 residues. For the CDR3, the DNA is TGTGCCAGTAGTTTCTCCGGGTCACGAAGCGACTACACCTTC. It yields the protein CASSFSGSRSDYTF.

There are a few counts of this clone. This rearrangement joins TRBV10-2 to TRBJ1-1; TRBD1 matches at 8 bases. Germline V gene sequence: CDR1 WSHSY, CDR2 SAAADI. The CDR3 spans 15 residues. The trim removed 3 bases at V and 3 bases at J, leaving 6 bases unmatched. The CDR3 region is CASSDLGTGDTEAFF. CDR3 DNA: TGCGCCAGCAGTGACCTGGGGACAGGCGACACTGAAGCTTTCTTT.

About this clone: This sample also contains other DNA sequences that code for the same CDR3. This rearrangement joins TRBV20-1 to TRBJ2-3; D not certain. With 6 bases removed from V and 2 bases from J, the gap between germline ends came to 3 bases. CDR1 is DFQATT and CDR2 is SNEGSKA in the germline V gene (reference sequence). The CDR3 contains 10 residues. The CDR3 reads CSALTDTQYF. As DNA, the CDR3 is TGCAGTGCCCTCACAGATACGCAGTATTTT.

V usage is TRBV27 and J usage is TRBJ1-1; D is unresolved. The CDR3 covers 15 residues. V was cut by 7 bases and J by 10 bases, with 25 bases left in between. Germline assignment: CDR1 MNHEY and CDR2 SMNVEV (reference sequence). DNA of the CDR3: TGTGCCAGCATCCCCGGCGGGTCGTTAAGGCCGGGAGCTTTCTTT. Amino acids: CASIPGGSLRPGAFF.

This clone showed up just a few times. This chain uses TRBV6-5 with TRBJ1-6; 8 bases are a match to TRBD1. V shed 6 bases, J shed 9 bases, and the junction held 4 bases outside the gene matches. The CDR3 runs 13 residues. CDR1 is MNHEY, CDR2 SVGAGI, per germline. CDR3 in amino acids: CASRDRVGSPLHF. CDR3 sequence (DNA): TGTGCCAGCAGGGACAGGGTCGGTTCACCCCTCCACTTT.

J is TRBJ2-7 and V is TRBV27; maybe TRBD1 (6 bases). The CDR3 covers 14 residues. Germline-derived CDR1 and CDR2 are MNHEY and SMNVEV (reference sequence). V was clipped by 6 bases and J by 2 bases, with 14 bases between them. The CDR3 here is CASRPGQPAYEQYF. The CDR3 DNA follows: TGTGCCAGCAGACCTGGACAGCCCGCCTACGAGCAGTACTTC.

The rearrangement links TRBV5-1 to TRBJ2-5; D gene uncertain. The germline gives CDR1 SGHRS, CDR2 YFSETQ. CDR3 length: 14 residues. With 0 bases removed from V and 1 base from J, the gap between germline ends came to 7 bases. The CDR3 nucleotides read TGCGCCAGCAGCTTGGGTGGCCTCCAAGAGACCCAGTACTTC. Encoded protein: CASSLGGLQETQYF.

The chain employs TRBV2 and TRBJ2-5; D gene ambiguous. Trimming stripped 2 bases from V and 1 base from J, with 5 bases between. From germline, CDR1 is SNHLY and CDR2 FYNNEI. This CDR3 contains 13 residues. CDR3: CASSEYVQETQYF. The CDR3 DNA reads TGTGCCAGCAGTGAATATGTCCAAGAGACCCAGTACTTC.

This chain joins TRBV5-4 and TRBJ2-2; no reliable D call. Trimming cost V 1 base and J 3 bases, with 4 bases left between them. This CDR3 spans 13 amino acids. CDR1 and CDR2 from the germline V gene are SGHNT and YYREEE (reference sequence). The CDR3 here is CASSLYDTGELFF. CDR3 coding DNA: TGTGCCAGCAGCTTGTATGACACCGGGGAGCTGTTTTTT.

V usage is TRBV27 and J usage is TRBJ1-3; D is perhaps TRBD1 (5 bases). The germline V gene has CDR1 MNHEY and CDR2 SMNVEV (reference sequence). The CDR3 length is 14 residues. V dropped 5 bases and J dropped 0 bases, with 8 bases sitting between them. The CDR3 sequence: CASSDRSSGNTIYF. The CDR3 DNA reads as TGTGCCAGCAGTGACAGAAGCTCTGGAAACACCATATATTTT.

This chain connects TRBV7-2 to TRBJ2-2; tentative D call: TRBD2 (7 bases). V lost 2 bases to trimming and J lost 2 bases, with 18 bases between them. There are 18 residues in the CDR3. Germline values: CDR1 SGHTA, CDR2 FQGNSA. CDR3 in amino acids: CASSLFTPGGFNTGELFF. The CDR3 DNA is TGTGCCAGCAGCTTATTCACCCCGGGGGGCTTTAACACCGGGGAGCTGTTTTTT.

The chain combines TRBV19 with TRBJ1-1; unclear D gene. The CDR3 covers 13 residues. The germline V gene has CDR1 LNHDA and CDR2 SQIVND (reference sequence). Trimming cost V 5 bases and J 1 base, with 8 bases left between them. In DNA, the CDR3 is TGTGCCAGTAGTTTCGGGGAGAACACTGAAGCTTTCTTT. Residues: CASSFGENTEAFF.